This T cell receptor beta chain comes out of a study of blood T cells in healthy people across ages. The CDR3 is made up of 14 amino acids. Germline assignment: CDR1 SGHVS and CDR2 FNYEAQ. Sample-barcoded 5' priming and a J-beta primer mix drove a second PCR of roughly 7 to 11 cycles. TCRdb passed the 5' RACE reads through MiXCR, listing each CDR3 protein once. The top ten hold 7.9% of the sample, which has more than 1,400,000 distinct CDR3 sequences, 42% seen once. In the case of this clonotype: Its antigen remains unidentified. Germline and junction disagree at one end, which may indicate a read error.

Study findings and constraints: As naive T cell percentage varied, TCR beta diversity correlated strongly with it.

The rearrangement links TRBV7-6 to TRBJ2-7; TRBD1 is a possible D gene (6 bases). The TCR comes from a woman aged 18 to 35 in good health. Sequencing used blood. The CDR3 bases are TGTACCAGCAGCTCCCGGGACATTACCTACGAGCAGTACTTC. It specifies CTSSSRDITYEQYF.